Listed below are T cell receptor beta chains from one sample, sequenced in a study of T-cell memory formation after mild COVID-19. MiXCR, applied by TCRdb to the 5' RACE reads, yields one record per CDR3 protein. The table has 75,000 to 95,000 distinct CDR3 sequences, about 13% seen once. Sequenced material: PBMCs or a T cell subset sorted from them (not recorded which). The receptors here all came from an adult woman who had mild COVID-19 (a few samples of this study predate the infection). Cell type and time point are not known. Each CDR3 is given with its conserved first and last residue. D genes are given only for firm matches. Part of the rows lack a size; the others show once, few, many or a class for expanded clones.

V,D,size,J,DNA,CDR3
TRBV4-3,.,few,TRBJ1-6,TGCGCCAGCAGCCAAGAGTACAACGGCCGTTCACCCCTCCACTTT,CASSQEYNGRSPLHF
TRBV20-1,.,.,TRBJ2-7,TGCAGTGCTAGAGATAGGGGGAGTATCCTAGCCTACGAGCAGTACTTC,CSARDRGSILAYEQYF
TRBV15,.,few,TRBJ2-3,TGTGCCACCAGCAGAGAGGAAGGGTCAGGCCAGAGGGATACGCAGTATTTT,CATSREEGSGQRDTQYF
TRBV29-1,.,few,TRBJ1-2,TGCAGCGTTGCACCAACGGACGTTAACTATGGCTACACCTTC,CSVAPTDVNYGYTF
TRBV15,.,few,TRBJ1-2,TGTGCCACCAGGTCCGCTGGAGGCTACACCTTC,CATRSAGGYTF
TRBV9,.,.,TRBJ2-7,TGTGCCAGCAGCCAAAATCAGGGGACCTACGAGCAGTACTTC,CASSQNQGTYEQYF
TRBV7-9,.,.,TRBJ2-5,TGTGCCAGCAGCCCCCGGGAGCAGGGAAAAGAGACCCAGTACTTC,CASSPREQGKETQYF
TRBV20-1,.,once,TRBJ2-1,TGCAGTGCTAGAGAGTTGGCGGCCGCATACAATGAGCAGTTCTTC,CSARELAAAYNEQFF
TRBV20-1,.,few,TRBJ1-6,TGCAGTCATCACCCTCGGAATTCACCCCTCCACTTT,CSHHPRNSPLHF
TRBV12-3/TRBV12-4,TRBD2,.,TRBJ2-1,TGTGCCAGCAGTTTTTCGAGCGGGGGATACAATGAGCAGTTCTTC,CASSFSSGGYNEQFF
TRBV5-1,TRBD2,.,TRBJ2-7,TGCGCCAGCAGCTCACGGGGGGGCCACGAAGGCGAGCAGTACTTC,CASSSRGGHEGEQYF
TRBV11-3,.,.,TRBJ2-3,TGTGCCAGCAGCCTCGTGGCGGATACGCAGTATTTT,CASSLVADTQYF
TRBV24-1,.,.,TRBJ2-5,TGTGCCACCAGTGATTTTAATGGAGAGACCCAGTACTTC,CATSDFNGETQYF
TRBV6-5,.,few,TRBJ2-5,TGTGCCAGCACCCCCCCGGGGCAGGGGTTTACGGAGACCCAGTACTTC,CASTPPGQGFTETQYF
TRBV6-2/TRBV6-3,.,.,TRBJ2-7,TGTGCCAGCAGCATGCCGACTCAAAGGGTCGAGCAGTACTTC,CASSMPTQRVEQYF
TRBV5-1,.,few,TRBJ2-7,TGCGCCAGCAGCAAGGGATTCTACGAGCAGTACTTC,CASSKGFYEQYF
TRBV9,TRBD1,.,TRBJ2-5,TGTGCCAGCAGCGAACAGGGGGGCTGGGAGACCCAGTACTTC,CASSEQGGWETQYF
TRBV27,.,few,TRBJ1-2,TGTGCCAGCAGTTTATCGCCGGGGGCCGGGAATGGCTACACCTTC,CASSLSPGAGNGYTF
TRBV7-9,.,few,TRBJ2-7,TGTGCCAGCAGCCCGACAGGTCCCTCCTACGAGCAGTACTTC,CASSPTGPSYEQYF
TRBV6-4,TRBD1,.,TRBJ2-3,TGTGCCAGCAGTGAGGGACAGGGAGCAGATACGCAGTATTTT,CASSEGQGADTQYF
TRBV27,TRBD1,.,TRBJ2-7,TGTGCCAGCAGTTGGGGGACAGGGACAACCTACGAGCAGTACTTC,CASSWGTGTTYEQYF
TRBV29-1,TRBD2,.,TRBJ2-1,TGCAGCGTGGAAGGACTAGCGGGAGGCCCGAGCTCCTACAATGAGCAGTTCTTC,CSVEGLAGGPSSYNEQFF
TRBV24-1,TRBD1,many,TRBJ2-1,TGTGCCACCAGTGATTCCACGGACAGGGGCCCTACGACGGTTCAGTTCTTC,CATSDSTDRGPTTVQFF
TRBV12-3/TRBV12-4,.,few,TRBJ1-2,TGTGCCAGCAGTTCGCCCTACAGGGATGGCTACACCTTC,CASSSPYRDGYTF
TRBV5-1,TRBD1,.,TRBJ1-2,TGCGCCAGCAGCTCGAAGCCGGGACAGGGGTACTATGGCTACACCTTC,CASSSKPGQGYYGYTF
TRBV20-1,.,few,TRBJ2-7,TGCAGTGCAAATCCCGAGGGAAAAACCTACGAGCAGTACTTC,CSANPEGKTYEQYF
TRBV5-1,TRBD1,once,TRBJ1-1,TGCGCCAGCAGCTCTGGGACAGCGGACACTGAAGCTTTCTTT,CASSSGTADTEAFF
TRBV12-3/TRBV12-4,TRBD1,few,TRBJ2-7,TGTGCCAGCAGCGGACAGGGGCTATCCTACGAGCAGTACTTC,CASSGQGLSYEQYF
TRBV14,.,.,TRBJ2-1,TGTGCCAGCAGCCATTGGACAGCATACAATGAGCAGTTCTTC,CASSHWTAYNEQFF
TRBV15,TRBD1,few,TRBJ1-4,TGTGCCACCAGCGCCCGGACAGGGGAACTGTTTTTT,CATSARTGELFF
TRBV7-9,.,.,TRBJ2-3,TGTGCCAGCAGCCCCGGACCGACTAGCACAGATACGCAGTATTTT,CASSPGPTSTDTQYF
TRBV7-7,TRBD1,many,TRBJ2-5,TGTGCCAGCAGCTTAGAGACAGGGGGGGAAGAGACCCAGTACTTC,CASSLETGGEETQYF
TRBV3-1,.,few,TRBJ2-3,TGTGCCAGCAGCCAAGAGTGGATGAGAGATACGCAGTATTTT,CASSQEWMRDTQYF
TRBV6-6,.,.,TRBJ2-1,TGTGCCAGCTCCACTCTTGACAATGAGCAGTTCTTC,CASSTLDNEQFF
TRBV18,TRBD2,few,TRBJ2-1,TGTGCCAGCTCACCGCCCCCGCTAGCGGGAGGTAATGAGCAGTTCTTC,CASSPPPLAGGNEQFF
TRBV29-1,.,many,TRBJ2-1,TGCAGCGTTGCCGGAGGACAGTTCCGTGCGTCCTACAATGAGCAGTTCTTC,CSVAGGQFRASYNEQFF
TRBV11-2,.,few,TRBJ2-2,TGTGCCAGCAGCTTAGTTGAATACGCGAACACCGGGGAGCTGTTTTTT,CASSLVEYANTGELFF
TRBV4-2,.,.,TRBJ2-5,TGTGCCAGCAGCTCCTCGGAGGGCCGCCAAGAGACCCAGTACTTC,CASSSSEGRQETQYF
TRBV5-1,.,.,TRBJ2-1,TGCGCCAGCAGCTCGGAGACGAGCTCCTACAATGAGCAGTTCTTC,CASSSETSSYNEQFF
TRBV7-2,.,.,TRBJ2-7,TGTGCCAGCAGCTTGGGACTCAAGACCTACGAGCAGTACTTC,CASSLGLKTYEQYF